This passage covers 5 T cell receptor beta chains from one sample sequenced in a study of T cells in localized non-small cell lung cancer. The method was immunoSEQ multiplex PCR; TCRdb's version includes in-frame clones alone and lacks a portion of them. The table lists over 15,000 clones, more than 70% of them singletons. Sequencing was performed on peripheral blood mononuclear cells, taken before any cancer treatment. Receptors originate from a male donor aged 60 or older with stage II lung adenocarcinoma.

This chain uses TRBV5-1 with TRBJ1-1; D unresolved. Trimming stripped 1 base from V and 7 bases from J, with 11 bases between. This CDR3 is 13 amino acids long. Germline-derived CDR1 and CDR2 are SGHRS and YFSETQ. The CDR3: CASSLSADNEAFF. The CDR3 coding sequence is TGCGCCAGCAGCTTGTCGGCGGATAATGAAGCTTTCTTT. The full variable domain, with the rest looked up from reference TRBV5-1 and TRBJ1-1, is KAGVTQTPRYLIKTRGQQVTLSCSPISGHRSVSWYQQTPGQGLQFLFEYFSETQRNKGNFPGRFSGRQFSNSRSEMNVSTLELGDSALYLCASSLSADNEAFFGQGTRLTVV.

The J gene is TRBJ2-2, the V gene TRBV4-1, with unresolved D. The germline gives CDR1 MGHRA, CDR2 YSYEKL. Trimming left V 4 bases short and J 4 bases short, with 7 bases between. This CDR3 is built from 13 residues. The CDR3 DNA reads TGCGCCAGCAGCCGGGGATTCACCGGGGAGCTGTTTTTT. It yields the protein CASSRGFTGELFF.

The chain is built from TRBV19 and TRBJ1-5, with D possibly TRBD1 on 6 matching bases. The CDR3 contains 14 residues. CDR1 LNHDA and CDR2 SQIVND come from the germline V gene (reference sequence). The ends were cut back, 8 bases at V and 1 base at J, with 12 bases in the middle. The CDR3 here is CASDTGLSNQPQHF. The CDR3 nucleotides read TGTGCCAGTGATACAGGGTTGAGCAATCAGCCCCAGCATTTT.

The rearrangement joins TRBV2 to TRBJ1-5, with 11 nucleotides matching TRBD1. Germline CDR1 and CDR2: SNHLY and FYNNEI. V was clipped by 6 bases and J by 2 bases; unmatched bases: 3. The CDR3 sequence is 15 residues long. In DNA form, the CDR3 reads TGTGCCAGCAGGGACAGGGGGCAGGGCAATCAGCCCCAGCATTTT. Amino acids: CASRDRGQGNQPQHF.

The chain uses TRBV7-8 and TRBJ2-7; possibly TRBD2 for D (6 bases). The germline V and J ends were trimmed by 6 bases and 0 bases, with 15 bases remaining between them. The CDR3 is 15 amino acids. Germline lookup yields CDR1 SGHVS and CDR2 FQNEAQ. CDR3 DNA: TGTGCCAGCAGTCTGCGCCGGGACTCCTCCTACGAGCAGTACTTC. This codes for CASSLRRDSSYEQYF.